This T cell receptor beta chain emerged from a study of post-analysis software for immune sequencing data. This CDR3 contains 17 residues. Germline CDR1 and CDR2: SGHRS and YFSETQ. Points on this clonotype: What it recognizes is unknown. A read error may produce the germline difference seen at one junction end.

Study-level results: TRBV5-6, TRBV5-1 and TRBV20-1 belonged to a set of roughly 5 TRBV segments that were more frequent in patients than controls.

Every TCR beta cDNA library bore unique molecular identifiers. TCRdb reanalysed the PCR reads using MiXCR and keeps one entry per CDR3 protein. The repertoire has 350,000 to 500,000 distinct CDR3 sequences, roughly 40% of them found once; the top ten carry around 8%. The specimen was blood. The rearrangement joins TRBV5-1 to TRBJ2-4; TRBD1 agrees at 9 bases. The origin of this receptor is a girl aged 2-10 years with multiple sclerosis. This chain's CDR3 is CASSWGQGGSAKTIQYF. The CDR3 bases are TGCGCCAGCAGCTGGGGACAGGGAGGATCGGCCAAAACCATTCAGTACTTC.